These 5 T cell receptor beta chains were sequenced from one sample in a study of cytomegalovirus exposure and HLA in healthy donors. 13 Jbeta primers and 60 Vbeta primers were used for the PCR. Method: immunoSEQ multiplex PCR; TCRdb's copy keeps in-frame clones and lacks some. The sample yields 150,000 to 200,000 clones, around 90% seen once. The sequenced sample consisted of PBMCs. The receptors originated from a woman in her twenties or thirties in good health and CMV-seronegative.

The V call is TRBV4-3, the J call TRBJ1-2; D is uncertain. Germline V lookup: CDR1 LGHNA, CDR2 YSLEER. V lost 4 bases to trimming and J lost 4 bases, with 22 bases between them. This CDR3 is built from 17 residues. The CDR3 here is CASSRSTDPPAVYGYTF. CDR3 in DNA: TGCGCCAGCAGCCGCAGTACGGATCCCCCTGCGGTCTATGGCTACACCTTC.

The rearrangement uses TRBV18 and TRBJ1-4, with D perhaps TRBD1 (6 bases). The CDR3 runs to 14 residues. Germline V gene lookup returns CDR1 KGHSH and CDR2 LQKENI. Trimming stripped 3 bases from V and 4 bases from J, with 9 bases between. CDR3: CASSPRGGNEKLFF. Written as DNA, the CDR3 is TGTGCCAGCTCACCCAGAGGGGGTAATGAAAAACTGTTTTTT.

The chain carries TRBV9 and TRBJ1-1; TRBD1 is a possible D gene (5 bases). The CDR3 totals 15 residues. Trimming took off 4 bases at V and 2 bases at J, with 15 bases between the two ends. CDR1 SGDLS and CDR2 YYNGEE come from the germline V gene. DNA for the CDR3: TGTGCCAGCAGCCTACTCCGACAGCCCAACACTGAAGCTTTCTTT. This encodes CASSLLRQPNTEAFF.

This clone has only a few counts. The gene calls are TRBV4-1 and TRBJ1-6; D may be TRBD1 (6 bases). This CDR3 is built from 13 residues. In germline, CDR1 is MGHRA, CDR2 YSYEKL. V gave up 1 base and J gave up 12 bases, with 10 bases separating them. The CDR3 loop reads CASSQAGVRPLHF. In DNA form, the CDR3 reads TGCGCCAGCAGCCAAGCAGGGGTTAGACCCCTCCACTTT.

This clone was seen only once. The chain is built from TRBV15 and TRBJ2-1; 10 bases line up with TRBD2. CDR3 length: 17 residues. The ends lost 0 bases at V and 5 bases at J; junction bases unmatched: 7. The germline gives CDR1 LNHNV, CDR2 YYDKDF (reference sequence). The CDR3 nucleotides read TGTGCCACCAGCAGAGATCGGAGAGCGGGGGGGAACAATGAGCAGTTCTTC. Its translation is CATSRDRRAGGNNEQFF. The whole variable domain, remainder taken from reference TRBV15 and TRBJ2-1, is DAMVIQNPRYQVTQFGKPVTLSCSQTLNHNVMYWYQQKSSQAPKLLFHYYDKDFNNEADTPDNFQSRRPNTSFCFLDIRSPGLGDTAMYLCATSRDRRAGGNNEQFFGPGTRLTVL.